This T cell receptor (beta chain) was identified in a study of vaccination and CD4 T cells after COVID-19. Study as a whole: Investigators took post-vaccine samples a median roughly 72 days after dose two, within a range of 14 to 241.

V was shortened by 0 bases and J by 5 bases, with 11 bases between the two germline ends. Germline-derived CDR1 and CDR2 are SGDLS and YYNGEE. This CDR3 comprises 14 residues. Each CDR3 protein gets one entry after TCRdb re-called the PCR reads with MiXCR. The sample contains approximately 23,000 distinct CDR3 sequences, over 40% of which appear only once. This TCR was recovered from a human donor who had recovered from COVID-19. This chain uses TRBV9 with TRBJ2-5, with a weak D call TRBD2 (6 bases). Material: CD4+ T cells from blood, obtained before SARS-CoV-2 vaccination. In DNA form, the CDR3 reads TGTGCCAGCAGCGTAGCTACTGGGGGGGAGACCCAGTACTTC. It yields the protein CASSVATGGETQYF.